What follows are 12 T cell receptor beta chains derived from one specimen sequenced in a study of T cell repertoires in cytomegalovirus infection. One entry per CDR3 protein results from TCRdb running MiXCR on the reads. The table shows about 310,000 distinct CDR3 sequences, with 25% occurring only once. No antigen has been identified for these receptors. Material: cultured PBMCs, obtained from culture after CMV antigen stimulation. The receptors shown here come from a human donor in good health (CMV status not recorded). Some clones in this sample may be carry-over from other donors' samples.

The chain joins TRBV6-5 to TRBJ2-2; D possibly matches TRBD1 or TRBD2 (5 bases each). In germline, CDR1 is MNHEY, CDR2 SVGAGI. This CDR3 spans 15 amino acids. V shed 2 bases and J shed 0 bases, with 7 bases lying between them. CDR3 DNA sequence: TGTGCCAGCAGTTACCGGGGACCGAACACCGGGGAGCTGTTTTTT. Translating gives CASSYRGPNTGELFF.

In the case of this clonotype: The junction shows a germline mismatch at one end, possibly a read error. The gene calls are TRBV12-3 or TRBV12-4 and TRBJ2-1; TRBD2 matches at 10 bases. There are 17 residues in the CDR3. CDR3 sequence: CASSFYSGGSTYNVQFF. In DNA, the CDR3 is TGTGCCAGCAGCTTCTATAGCGGGGGGAGTACCTACAATGTGCAGTTCTTC.

This clonotype was counted many times. This chain joins TRBV7-9 and TRBJ2-7; D is perhaps TRBD2 (6 bases). The CDR3 has 17 amino acids. V was clipped by 1 base and J by 0 bases, with 16 bases between them. Germline V gene data show CDR1 as SEHNR and CDR2 as FQNEAQ (reference sequence). Written as DNA, the CDR3 is TGTGCCAGCAGCTTAGGTGGTGGGAGGCCTACCTCCTACGAGCAGTACTTC. Translating it yields CASSLGGGRPTSYEQYF.

This clonotype was observed a few times. The DNA for the CDR3 is TGTGCCAGTAGGACTAGCGGAGACAATGAGCAGTTCTTC. This translates into CASRTSGDNEQFF. The genes are TRBV19 and TRBJ2-1; 9 bases are shared with TRBD2. CDR3 size: 13 residues. Trimming at V came to 6 bases and at J to 5 bases, leaving 2 bases not matched to a gene. The germline V gene encodes CDR1 LNHDA and CDR2 SQIVND (reference sequence).

The V gene is TRBV11-2, the J gene TRBJ2-1, with 11 bases identical to TRBD2. The CDR3 sequence is 15 residues long. CDR1 SGHAT and CDR2 FQNNGV come from the germline V gene. The ends lost 8 bases at V and 4 bases at J; junction bases unmatched: 7. CDR3 in amino acids: CASGRLAGKYNEQFF. The CDR3 region has the DNA TGTGCCAGCGGCCGACTAGCGGGAAAATACAATGAGCAGTTCTTC.

This clonotype appeared many times. J is TRBJ2-7 and V is TRBV7-2; D is possibly TRBD2 (6 bases). Trimming left V 1 base short and J 5 bases short, with 15 bases between. There are 15 residues in the CDR3. The germline V gene has CDR1 SGHTA and CDR2 FQGNSA. The CDR3 reads CASSLETSPHHEQYF. The DNA of the CDR3 is TGTGCCAGCAGCTTAGAGACTAGTCCTCACCACGAGCAGTACTTC.

This clonotype was seen a single time. The V gene is TRBV7-9, the J gene TRBJ2-7, with a tentative D call TRBD1 (6 bases). CDR3 length: 13 amino acids. The germline V and J ends were trimmed by 1 base and 9 bases, with 13 bases remaining between them. Germline CDR1 is SEHNR and CDR2 is FQNEAQ (reference sequence). In DNA, the CDR3 is TGTGCCAGCAGCTTAGGACAGGTGGATCTGCAGTACTTC. Translating it yields CASSLGQVDLQYF.

In this sample, this clonotype turned up a few times. The chain has TRBV5-4 and TRBJ2-1, with 7 bases fitting TRBD2. The V gene's germline CDR1 is SGHNT and CDR2 YYREEE (reference sequence). V shed 5 bases and J 0 bases; nucleotides not matched to a gene: 8. This CDR3 contains 16 residues. The CDR3 is CASSHSGLSSYNEQFF. CDR3 DNA sequence: TGTGCCAGCAGTCATAGCGGGTTAAGCTCCTACAATGAGCAGTTCTTC.

This clonotype was seen a handful of times. The chain joins TRBV25-1 to TRBJ2-7, with TRBD1 matching over 9 bases. This CDR3 spans 17 amino acids. The germline V gene encodes CDR1 MGHDK and CDR2 SYGVNS. The junction had 11 bases not matched to a gene; V was cut back by 4 bases and J by 1 base. This chain's CDR3 is CASSAWRTGVRSYEQYV. The CDR3 DNA reads as TGTGCCAGCAGTGCCTGGAGGACAGGGGTAAGGTCCTACGAGCAGTACGTC.

This clonotype has just a few counts. V and J are TRBV19 and TRBJ2-5; D possibly corresponds to TRBD1 (6 bases). The germline V gene encodes CDR1 LNHDA and CDR2 SQIVND (reference sequence). V dropped 4 bases and J dropped 5 bases, with 17 bases sitting between them. The CDR3 runs 15 residues. The CDR3 here is CASSKSRSQGETQYF. The CDR3 DNA sequence: TGTGCCAGTAGTAAGAGCAGGAGCCAGGGGGAGACCCAGTACTTC.

This sequence joins TRBV15 and TRBJ2-5; 8 bases align to TRBD2. Germline V gene data show CDR1 as LNHNV and CDR2 as YYDKDF (reference sequence). CDR3 size: 15 residues. The V segment lost 1 base and the J segment 1 base; nucleotides outside the gene matches: 2. The CDR3 sequence: CATSRGGLGQETQYF. The CDR3 region has the DNA TGTGCCACCAGCAGAGGGGGACTAGGCCAAGAGACCCAGTACTTC.

This chain connects TRBV7-2 to TRBJ1-5; TRBD1 might be the D (6 bases). Germline V gene lookup returns CDR1 SGHTA and CDR2 FQGNSA. This CDR3 contains 15 residues. Trimming took off 1 base at V and 7 bases at J, with 14 bases between the two ends. The CDR3 DNA is TGTGCCAGCAGCTTAGATACTCAGGGGTTCCAGCCCCAGCATTTT. This gives the protein CASSLDTQGFQPQHF.